The 8 T cell receptor beta chains reported below all come from one sample, sequenced in a study of CD8 T cells in Susac syndrome. An input of 0.5 to 1 ug of RNA was subjected to reverse transcription using random hexamers. TCRdb itself ran the immunoSEQ multiplex PCR reads through MiXCR, one entry per CDR3 protein. Of a few hundred thousand distinct CDR3 sequences listed, 95% are singletons. Sequenced sample: CD4+ T cells from PBMCs. Source of these receptors: a human donor with multiple sclerosis.

The J gene is TRBJ2-1, the V gene TRBV29-1, with D uncertain. Germline V lookup: CDR1 SQVTM, CDR2 ANQGSEA. The CDR3 sequence is 14 residues long. V lost 1 base and J 2 bases, leaving 9 bases between the germline ends. CDR3 DNA: TGCAGCGTTGAAGGCCACACTACCTACAATGAGCAGTTCTTC. This translates into CSVEGHTTYNEQFF.

The rearrangement links TRBV5-1 to TRBJ2-7, with 8 bases identical to TRBD1. V dropped 4 bases and J dropped 5; count of bases not matched to a gene: 8. Germline loops: CDR1 SGHRS, CDR2 YFSETQ. CDR3 length equals 14 residues. The DNA for the CDR3 is TGCGCCAGCAGCCGGGAGACAGGGGCGCACGAGCAGTACTTC. Translated: CASSRETGAHEQYF.

CDR3 sequence: CSVDGQGYGYTF. DNA for the CDR3: TGCAGCGTTGATGGACAGGGCTATGGCTACACCTTC. The chain is built from TRBV29-1 and TRBJ1-2; 8 bases line up with TRBD1. CDR3 length: 12 amino acids. V lost 3 bases and J lost 4; bases outside the gene matches: 1. Germline CDR1 reads SQVTM; CDR2 reads ANQGSEA.

The V gene is TRBV11-1, the J gene TRBJ2-3; 9 nucleotides align to TRBD1. CDR3 length equals 15 residues. Germline V CDR1 and CDR2: SGHAT, FQDESV (reference sequence). Trimming took 4 bases from V and 5 from J; bases not matched to a gene: 7. The CDR3 DNA follows: TGTGCCAGCAGCTCCGGGACAGGGTTCGAAGATACGCAGTATTTT. Its protein product is CASSSGTGFEDTQYF.

The gene calls are TRBV4-1 and TRBJ1-2; D is undetermined. Germline V lookup: CDR1 MGHRA, CDR2 YSYEKL. This CDR3 has 14 residues. Deletions cut 2 bases from V and 4 bases from J, with 11 bases between. CDR3 amino acids: CASSQIAVSYGYTF. For the CDR3, the DNA is TGCGCCAGCAGCCAAATCGCAGTAAGCTATGGCTACACCTTC.

The chain carries TRBV27 and TRBJ1-3; 7 bases align to TRBD1. Germline lookup yields CDR1 MNHEY and CDR2 SMNVEV (reference sequence). V trimming: 6 bases; J trimming: 4 bases; junction bases outside the gene matches: 3. The CDR3 has 13 residues. DNA for the CDR3: TGTGCCAGCAGGGGGACAGCCGGAAACACCATATATTTT. This sequence encodes CASRGTAGNTIYF.

The V gene is TRBV30, the J gene TRBJ2-1; 11 bases are shared with TRBD2. Germline trimming cut 6 bases from V and 3 bases from J; bases unmatched to any gene: 7. The CDR3 is 15 amino acids. Germline CDR1 reads GTSNPN; CDR2 reads SVGIG (reference sequence). The CDR3 loop is CACPRLAGYYNEQFF. For the CDR3, the DNA is TGTGCCTGCCCTAGACTAGCGGGATACTACAATGAGCAGTTCTTC.

A note on this clonotype: At one boundary the junction diverges from the germline segment, which might be a read error. V is TRBV29-1 and J is TRBJ1-2, with 9 nucleotides matching TRBD1. This CDR3 has 14 residues. CDR1 and CDR2 from the germline V gene are SQVTM and ANQGSEA. CDR3 protein: CSVEVGQGNYGYTF. In DNA form, the CDR3 reads TGCAGCGTCGAAGTAGGACAGGGGAACTATGGCTACACCTTC.